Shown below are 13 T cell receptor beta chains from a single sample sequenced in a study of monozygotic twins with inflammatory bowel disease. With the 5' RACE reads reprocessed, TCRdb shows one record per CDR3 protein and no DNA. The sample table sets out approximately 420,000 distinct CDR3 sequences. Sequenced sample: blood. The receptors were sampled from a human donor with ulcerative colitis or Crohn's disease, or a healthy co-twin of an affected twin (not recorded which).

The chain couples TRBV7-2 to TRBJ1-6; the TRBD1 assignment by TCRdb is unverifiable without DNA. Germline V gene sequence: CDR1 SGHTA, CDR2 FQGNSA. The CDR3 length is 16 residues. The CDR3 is CASSLGQGVYNSPLHF.

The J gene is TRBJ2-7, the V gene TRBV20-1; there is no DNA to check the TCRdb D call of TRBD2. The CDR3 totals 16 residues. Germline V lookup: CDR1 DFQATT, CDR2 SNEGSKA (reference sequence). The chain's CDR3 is CSARPPGTSGSYEQYF.

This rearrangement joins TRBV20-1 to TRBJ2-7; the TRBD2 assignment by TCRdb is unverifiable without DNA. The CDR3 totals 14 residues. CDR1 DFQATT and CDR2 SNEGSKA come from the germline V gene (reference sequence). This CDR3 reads CSARDLISEVEQYF.

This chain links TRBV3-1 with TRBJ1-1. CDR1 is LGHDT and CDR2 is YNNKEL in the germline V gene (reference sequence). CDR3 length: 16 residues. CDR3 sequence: CASSLSPKGSGTEAFF.

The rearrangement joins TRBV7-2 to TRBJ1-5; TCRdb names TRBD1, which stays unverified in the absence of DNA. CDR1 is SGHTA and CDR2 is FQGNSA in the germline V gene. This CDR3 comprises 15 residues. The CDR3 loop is CASSRGQVGNQPQHF.

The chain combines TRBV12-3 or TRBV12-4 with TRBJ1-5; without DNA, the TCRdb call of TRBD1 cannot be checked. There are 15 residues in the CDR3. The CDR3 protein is CASSRGEVGNQPQHF.

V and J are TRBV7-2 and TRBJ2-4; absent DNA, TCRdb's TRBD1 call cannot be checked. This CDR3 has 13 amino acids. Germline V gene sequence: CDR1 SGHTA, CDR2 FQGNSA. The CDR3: CASSADRVQVQYF.

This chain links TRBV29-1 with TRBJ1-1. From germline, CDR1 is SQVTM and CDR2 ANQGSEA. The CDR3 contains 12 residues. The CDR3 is CSGGQLNTEAFF.

CDR3 sequence: CATSSQNTEAFF. The chain has TRBV24-1 and TRBJ1-1. CDR3 length: 12 amino acids. CDR1 is KGHDR, CDR2 SFDVKD, per germline.

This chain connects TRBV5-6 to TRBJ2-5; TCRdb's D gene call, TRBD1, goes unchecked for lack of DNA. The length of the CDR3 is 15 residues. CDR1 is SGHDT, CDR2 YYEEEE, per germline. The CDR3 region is CASSSPDRDQETQYF.

Here the CDR3 reads CASSLDPSLTAFF. V usage is TRBV11-2 and J usage is TRBJ1-1. The length of the CDR3 is 13 residues. The germline V gene encodes CDR1 SGHAT and CDR2 FQNNGV. Full variable domain (rest looked up from reference TRBV11-2 and TRBJ1-1): EAGVAQSPRYKIIEKRQSVAFWCNPISGHATLYWYQQILGQGPKLLIQFQNNGVVDDSQLPKDRFSAERLKGVDSTLKIQPAKLEDSAVYLCASSLDPSLTAFFGQGTRLTVV.

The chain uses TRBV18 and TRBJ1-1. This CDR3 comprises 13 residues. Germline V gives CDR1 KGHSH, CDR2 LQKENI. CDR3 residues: CASSPTRLAEAFF.

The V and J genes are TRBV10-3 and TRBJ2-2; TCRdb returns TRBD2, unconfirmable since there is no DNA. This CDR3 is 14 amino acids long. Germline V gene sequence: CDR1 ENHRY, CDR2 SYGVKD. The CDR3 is CAASGLASLGELFF.